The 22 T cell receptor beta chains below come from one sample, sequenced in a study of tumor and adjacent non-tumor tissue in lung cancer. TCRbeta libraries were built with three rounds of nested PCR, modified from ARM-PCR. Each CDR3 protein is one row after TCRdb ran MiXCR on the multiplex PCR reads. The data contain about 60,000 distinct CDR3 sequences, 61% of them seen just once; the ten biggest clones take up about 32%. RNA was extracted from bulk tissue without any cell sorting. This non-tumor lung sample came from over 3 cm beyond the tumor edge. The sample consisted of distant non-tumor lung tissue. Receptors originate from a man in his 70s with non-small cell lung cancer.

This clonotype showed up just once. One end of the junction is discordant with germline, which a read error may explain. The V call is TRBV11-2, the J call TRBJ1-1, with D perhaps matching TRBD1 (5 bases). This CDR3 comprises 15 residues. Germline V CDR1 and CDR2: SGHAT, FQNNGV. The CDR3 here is CASSFRGIGTTEAFF. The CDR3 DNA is TGTGCCAGTAGCTTCCGGGGCATTGGGACCACTGAAGCTTTCTTT.

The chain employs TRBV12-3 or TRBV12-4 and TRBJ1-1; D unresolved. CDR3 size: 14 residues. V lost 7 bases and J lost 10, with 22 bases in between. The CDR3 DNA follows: TGTGCCAGCAACCCCCGGATAGGGCACCAGGTAGCTTTCTTT. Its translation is CASNPRIGHQVAFF.

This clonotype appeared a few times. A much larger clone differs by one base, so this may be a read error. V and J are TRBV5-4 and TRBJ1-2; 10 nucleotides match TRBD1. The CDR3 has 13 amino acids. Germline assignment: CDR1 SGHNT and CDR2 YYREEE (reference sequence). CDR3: CTSNLDRGYGYTF. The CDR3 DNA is TGTACCAGCAACCTGGACAGGGGGTATGGCTACACCTTC.

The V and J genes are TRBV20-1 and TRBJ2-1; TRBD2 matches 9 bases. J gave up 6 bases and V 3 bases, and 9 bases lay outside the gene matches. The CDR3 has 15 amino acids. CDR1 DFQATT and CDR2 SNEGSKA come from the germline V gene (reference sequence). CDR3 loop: CSASPWTSEANEQFF. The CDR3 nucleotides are TGCAGTGCTAGTCCATGGACTAGCGAGGCCAATGAGCAGTTCTTC.

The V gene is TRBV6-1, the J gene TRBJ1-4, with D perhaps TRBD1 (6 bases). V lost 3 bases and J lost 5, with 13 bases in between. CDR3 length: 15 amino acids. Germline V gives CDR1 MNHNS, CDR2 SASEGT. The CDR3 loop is CASSDRQEGNEKLFF. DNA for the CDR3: TGTGCCAGCAGTGACCGACAGGAGGGAAATGAAAAACTGTTTTTT.

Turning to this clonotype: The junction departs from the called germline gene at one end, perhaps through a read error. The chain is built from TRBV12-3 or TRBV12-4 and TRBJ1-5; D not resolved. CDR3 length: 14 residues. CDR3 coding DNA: TGTGCCAGCAGTCATTTGGGCGGTAATCAGCCTCAGCATTTT. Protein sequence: CASSHLGGNQPQHF.

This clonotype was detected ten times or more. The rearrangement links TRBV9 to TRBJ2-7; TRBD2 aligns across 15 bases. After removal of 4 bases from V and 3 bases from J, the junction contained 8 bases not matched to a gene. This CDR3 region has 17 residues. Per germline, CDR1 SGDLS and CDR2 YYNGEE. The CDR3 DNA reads TGTGCCAGCAGCCCGGGACTAGCGGGAGGCCCCCTCTACGAGCAGTACTTC. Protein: CASSPGLAGGPLYEQYF.

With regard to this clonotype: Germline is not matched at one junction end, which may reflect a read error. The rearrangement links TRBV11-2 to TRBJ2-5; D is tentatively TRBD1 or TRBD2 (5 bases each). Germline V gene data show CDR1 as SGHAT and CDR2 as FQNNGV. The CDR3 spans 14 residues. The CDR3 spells CAGSSWGSQETQYF. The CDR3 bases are TGTGCCGGCAGCTCCTGGGGGAGCCAAGAGACCCAGTACTTC.

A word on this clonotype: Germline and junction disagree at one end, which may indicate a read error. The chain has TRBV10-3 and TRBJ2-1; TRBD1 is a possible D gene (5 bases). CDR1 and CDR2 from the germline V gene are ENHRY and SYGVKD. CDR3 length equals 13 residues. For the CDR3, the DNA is TGTACCATCAAGGGTAGGGGCTACAATGAGCAGTTCTTC. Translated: CTIKGRGYNEQFF.

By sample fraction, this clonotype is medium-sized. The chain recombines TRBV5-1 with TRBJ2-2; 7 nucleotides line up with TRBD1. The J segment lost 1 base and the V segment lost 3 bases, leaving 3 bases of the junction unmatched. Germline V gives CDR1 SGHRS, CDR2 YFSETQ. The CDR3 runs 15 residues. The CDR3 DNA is TGCGCCAGCAGCTCGGGACAGAGGAACACCGGGGAGCTGTTTTTT. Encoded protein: CASSSGQRNTGELFF. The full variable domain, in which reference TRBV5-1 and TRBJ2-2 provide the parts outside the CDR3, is KAGVTQTPRYLIKTRGQQVTLSCSPISGHRSVSWYQQTPGQGLQFLFEYFSETQRNKGNFPGRFSGRQFSNSRSEMNVSTLELGDSALYLCASSSGQRNTGELFFGEGSRLTVL.

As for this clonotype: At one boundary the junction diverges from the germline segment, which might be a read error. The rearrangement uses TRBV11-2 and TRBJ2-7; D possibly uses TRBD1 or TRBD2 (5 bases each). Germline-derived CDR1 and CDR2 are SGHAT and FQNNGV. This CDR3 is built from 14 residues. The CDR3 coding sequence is TGTGCCGGCAGCTTAGGAGACAGAGACTACGAGAAGTACTTC. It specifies CAGSLGDRDYEKYF.

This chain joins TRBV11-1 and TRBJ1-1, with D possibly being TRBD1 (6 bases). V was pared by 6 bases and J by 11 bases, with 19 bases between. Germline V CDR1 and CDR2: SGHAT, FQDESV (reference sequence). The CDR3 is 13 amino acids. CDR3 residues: CASSLLGAREAFF. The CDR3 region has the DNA TGTGCCAGCAGTCTGTTGGGGGCCCGGGAGGCTTTCTTT.

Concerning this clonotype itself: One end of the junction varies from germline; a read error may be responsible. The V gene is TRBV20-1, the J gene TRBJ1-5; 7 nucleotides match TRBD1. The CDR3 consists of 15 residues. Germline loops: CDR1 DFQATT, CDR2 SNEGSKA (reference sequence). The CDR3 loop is CSARPGQRLYHPQHF. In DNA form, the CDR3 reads TGCAGTGCTAGACCGGGACAGCGCCTTTATCACCCCCAGCATTTT.

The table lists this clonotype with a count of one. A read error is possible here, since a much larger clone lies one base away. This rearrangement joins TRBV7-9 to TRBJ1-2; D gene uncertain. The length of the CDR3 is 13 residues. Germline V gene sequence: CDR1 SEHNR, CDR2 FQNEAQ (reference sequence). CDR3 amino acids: CASSLKGYDGHTF. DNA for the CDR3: TGTGCCAGCAGCTTAAAAGGGTACGATGGCCACACCTTC. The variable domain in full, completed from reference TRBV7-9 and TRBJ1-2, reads DTGVSQNPRHKITKRGQNVTFRCDPISEHNRLYWYRQTLGQGPEFLTYFQNEAQLEKSRLLSDRFSAERPKGSFSTLEIQRTEQGDSAMYLCASSLKGYDGHTFGSGTRLTVV.

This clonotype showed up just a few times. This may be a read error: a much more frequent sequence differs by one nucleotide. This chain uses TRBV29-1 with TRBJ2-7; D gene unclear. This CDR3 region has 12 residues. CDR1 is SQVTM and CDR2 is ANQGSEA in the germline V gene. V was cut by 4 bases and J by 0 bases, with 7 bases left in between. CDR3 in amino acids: CSVGSSSYEQYF. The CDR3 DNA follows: TGCAGCGTTGGGAGCAGCTCCTACGAGCAGTACTTC.

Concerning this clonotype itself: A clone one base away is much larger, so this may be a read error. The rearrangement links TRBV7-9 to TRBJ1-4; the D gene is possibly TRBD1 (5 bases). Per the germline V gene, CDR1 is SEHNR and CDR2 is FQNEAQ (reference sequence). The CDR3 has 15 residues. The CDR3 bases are TGTGCCAGCAGCGCGGGGACGGCAACTAATGAAAAACTGGTTTTT. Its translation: CASSAGTATNEKLVF.

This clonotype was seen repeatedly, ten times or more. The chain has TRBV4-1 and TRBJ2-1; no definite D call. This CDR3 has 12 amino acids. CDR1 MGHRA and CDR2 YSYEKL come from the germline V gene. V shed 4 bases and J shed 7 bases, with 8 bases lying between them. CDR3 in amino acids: CASSLGRNEQFF. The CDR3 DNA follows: TGCGCCAGCAGCCTCGGAAGAAATGAGCAGTTCTTC.

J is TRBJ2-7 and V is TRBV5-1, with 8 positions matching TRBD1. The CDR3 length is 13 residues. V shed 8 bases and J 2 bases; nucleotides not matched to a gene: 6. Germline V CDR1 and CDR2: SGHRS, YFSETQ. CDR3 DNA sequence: TGCGCCAGTGAACAGGGGGGAGCCTACGAGCAGTACTTC. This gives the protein CASEQGGAYEQYF.

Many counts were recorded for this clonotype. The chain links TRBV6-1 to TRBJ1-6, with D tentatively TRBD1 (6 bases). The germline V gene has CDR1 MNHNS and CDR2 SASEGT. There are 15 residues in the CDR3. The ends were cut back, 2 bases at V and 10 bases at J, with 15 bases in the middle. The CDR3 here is CASSETQGRGSPLHF. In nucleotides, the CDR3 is TGTGCCAGCAGTGAAACACAGGGTCGAGGCTCACCCCTCCACTTT.

CDR3 sequence (DNA): TGCGCCGGCATTGAAGACCCCTTTGGGGCCCCAGGCTACACCTTC. This gives the protein CAGIEDPFGAPGYTF. The chain couples TRBV10-2 to TRBJ1-2; a weak D match, TRBD1 (5 bases). The CDR3 spans 15 residues. CDR1 is WSHSY and CDR2 is SAAADI in the germline V gene. V lost 11 bases and J lost 8, with 27 bases in between.

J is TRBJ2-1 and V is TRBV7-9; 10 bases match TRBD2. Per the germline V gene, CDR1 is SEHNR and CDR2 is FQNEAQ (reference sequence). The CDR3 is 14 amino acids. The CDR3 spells CVSSKAGGPYEQFF. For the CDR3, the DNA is TGTGTGAGCAGTAAAGCGGGAGGGCCCTATGAGCAGTTCTTC.

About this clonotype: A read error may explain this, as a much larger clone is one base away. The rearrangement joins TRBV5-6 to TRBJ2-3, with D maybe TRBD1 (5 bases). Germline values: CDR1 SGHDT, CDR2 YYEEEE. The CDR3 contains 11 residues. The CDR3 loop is CASNLDNTQYF. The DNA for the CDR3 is TGTGCCAGCAACTTGGACAATACACAGTATTTT.